Listed here are 24 T cell receptor beta chains from one sample, sequenced in a study of T cells in localized non-small cell lung cancer. The repertoire was sequenced with immunoSEQ multiplex PCR; TCRdb's copy has only in-frame clones and lacks some. The data hold more than 1,500 clones, with 21% observed a single time. Sequenced here: lung tumor tissue, sampled before any cancer treatment. These receptors were taken from a male donor aged 60 or over with stage II lung adenocarcinoma.

This chain links TRBV11-1 with TRBJ2-2; 9 nucleotides agree with TRBD1. The CDR3 has 15 amino acids. The V gene's germline CDR1 is SGHAT and CDR2 FQDESV (reference sequence). Trimming removed 3 bases from V and 5 bases from J; junction bases left unmatched: 4. The CDR3 here is CASSFVDRGTGELFF. In DNA, the CDR3 is TGTGCCAGCAGCTTTGTGGACAGGGGAACCGGGGAGCTGTTTTTT.

This clone has a handful of counts. J is TRBJ1-2 and V is TRBV28; no clear D. Germline V CDR1 and CDR2: MDHEN, SYDVKM. V lost 6 bases and J lost 5, with 19 bases in between. The CDR3 is made up of 15 amino acids. In DNA form, the CDR3 reads TGTGCCAGCAGACTCCATCGAGAGCCGAGATATGGCTACACCTTC. This codes for CASRLHREPRYGYTF.

In its sample, this clone was seen many times. This chain joins TRBV7-1 and TRBJ2-7; D possibly corresponds to TRBD1 (5 bases). TRBV7-1 is sorted into the ORF group, with uncertain function. The CDR3 totals 13 residues. Deletions cut 4 bases from V and 3 bases from J, with 10 bases between. Here the CDR3 reads CASSFDSYYEQYF. CDR3 bases: TGTGCCAGCAGCTTCGACAGCTACTACGAGCAGTACTTC.

This clone was counted only a few times. The rearrangement uses TRBV1 and TRBJ1-3; the DNA was not compared with TRBD1, the D call given in the table. TRBV1 is recorded as a pseudogene. The CDR3 length is 14 residues. CDR3 loop: CASSQGASGNTIYF. CDR3 coding DNA: TGCGCCAGCAGCCAGGGGGCCTCTGGAAACACCATATATTTT.

This clone was counted only a few times. The chain has TRBV11-3 and TRBJ2-3, with 7 nucleotides matching TRBD1. Trimming removed 4 bases from V and 0 bases from J; junction bases left unmatched: 4. The CDR3 has 15 amino acids. The germline V gene has CDR1 SGHNT and CDR2 YENEEA. CDR3 coding DNA: TGTGCCAGCAGCTATGGACAGGCTAGCACAGATACGCAGTATTTT. This codes for CASSYGQASTDTQYF. The variable domain in full, completed from reference TRBV11-3 and TRBJ2-3, reads EAGVVQSPRYKIIEKKQPVAFWCNPISGHNTLYWYLQNLGQGPELLIRYENEEAVDDSQLPKDRFSAERLKGVDSTLKIQPAELGDSAVYLCASSYGQASTDTQYFGPGTRLTVL.

The genes are TRBV11-3 and TRBJ2-7; 12 positions match TRBD2. Trimming removed 6 bases from V and 3 bases from J; junction bases left unmatched: 3. This CDR3 has 14 residues. CDR1 SGHNT and CDR2 YENEEA come from the germline V gene. CDR3 protein: CASSWTSGNYEQYF. The CDR3 DNA sequence: TGTGCCAGCAGTTGGACTAGCGGGAACTACGAGCAGTACTTC.

This clone qualifies as large. The V call is TRBV11-3, the J call TRBJ1-1, with TRBD1 as a possible D gene (6 bases). CDR1 is SGHNT, CDR2 YENEEA, per germline. V was shortened by 5 bases and J by 0 bases, with 10 bases between the two germline ends. The CDR3 has 14 amino acids. CDR3 in amino acids: CASSLDSMNTEAFF. The CDR3 region has the DNA TGTGCCAGCAGCCTGGACAGTATGAACACTGAAGCTTTCTTT.

This clone ranks as medium-sized. This chain joins TRBV7-2 and TRBJ2-2; D gene uncertain. The CDR3 extends over 13 amino acids. The germline V and J ends were trimmed by 3 bases and 3 bases, with 5 bases remaining between them. Germline values: CDR1 SGHTA, CDR2 FQGNSA. The CDR3, as DNA: TGTGCCAGCAGCTTTACGGACACCGGGGAGCTGTTTTTT. The encoded protein is CASSFTDTGELFF.

This clone showed up just a few times. The rearrangement uses TRBV6-8 and TRBJ1-2; no firm D call. CDR1 is MNHGY and CDR2 is SAAAGT in the germline V gene. This CDR3 contains 16 residues. Trimming removed 6 bases from V and 3 bases from J, with 20 bases in between. CDR3 nucleotide sequence: TGTGCCAGCAGCCGCAGAACCGGGCCCCCGGACTATGGCTACACCTTC. Translated, it gives CASSRRTGPPDYGYTF.

By sample fraction, this clone is medium-sized. The rearrangement uses TRBV11-3 and TRBJ2-5, with D uncertain. The CDR3 spans 14 residues. CDR1 is SGHNT and CDR2 is YENEEA in the germline V gene. Deletions cut 1 base from V and 5 bases from J, with 11 bases between. CDR3 sequence reads: CASSLGTGRETQYF. CDR3 DNA sequence: TGTGCCAGCAGCTTAGGTACGGGTCGGGAGACCCAGTACTTC.

This clone was counted only a few times. In nucleotides, the CDR3 is TGTGCCAGCAGCGCTGGGCTAGCGGGAGGGCCGATACCCAATTTAGCCAAAAACATTCAGTACTTC. Protein product: CASSAGLAGGPIPNLAKNIQYF. V is TRBV9 and J is TRBJ2-4, with 12 bases identical to TRBD2. The trim removed 3 bases at V and 0 bases at J, leaving 19 bases unmatched. Germline V gene lookup returns CDR1 SGDLS and CDR2 YYNGEE. This CDR3 spans 22 amino acids. Looking up the rest from reference TRBV9 and TRBJ2-4 gives the full variable domain: DSGVTQTPKHLITATGQRVTLRCSPRSGDLSVYWYQQSLDQGLQFLIQYYNGEERAKGNILERFSAQQFPDLHSELNLSSLELGDSALYFCASSAGLAGGPIPNLAKNIQYFGAGTRLSVL.

This clone has only a few counts. The chain combines TRBV30 with TRBJ1-1, with TRBD1 matching 8 bases. The J segment lost 0 bases and the V segment lost 5 bases, leaving 2 bases of the junction unmatched. The CDR3 consists of 13 residues. Germline V gene data show CDR1 as GTSNPN and CDR2 as SVGIG (reference sequence). The CDR3 bases are TGTGCCTGGGGACAGGGTATGAACACTGAAGCTTTCTTT. It encodes CAWGQGMNTEAFF.

By frequency in the sample, this clone is medium-sized (0.01 to 0.1%). The V call is TRBV9, the J call TRBJ1-5, with D possibly matching TRBD1 (5 bases). Trimming cost V 4 bases and J 6 bases, with 17 bases left between them. The germline CDR1 and CDR2 sequences are SGDLS and YYNGEE. The CDR3 is 15 amino acids. CDR3 nucleotides: TGTGCCAGCAGCCGATATGGGACTTCGGGTCAGCCCCAGCATTTT. Amino acid sequence: CASSRYGTSGQPQHF. Complete variable domain (other parts from reference TRBV9 and TRBJ1-5): DSGVTQTPKHLITATGQRVTLRCSPRSGDLSVYWYQQSLDQGLQFLIQYYNGEERAKGNILERFSAQQFPDLHSELNLSSLELGDSALYFCASSRYGTSGQPQHFGDGTRLSIL.

This clone is labeled as medium-sized. This chain joins TRBV6-8 and TRBJ2-1; 12 bases fit TRBD1. The length of the CDR3 is 17 residues. Trimming took 4 bases from V and 2 from J; bases not matched to a gene: 6. Germline loops: CDR1 MNHGY, CDR2 SAAAGT. The CDR3 bases are TGTGCCAGCAGTTTACCCGGGACAGGGGGCCCCTACAATGAGCAGTTCTTC. Protein product: CASSLPGTGGPYNEQFF.

This clone was counted between two and nine times. The chain carries TRBV30 and TRBJ1-5, with 10 bases identical to TRBD1. The CDR3 spans 14 residues. Germline V gives CDR1 GTSNPN, CDR2 SVGIG (reference sequence). V shed 3 bases, J shed 7 bases, and the junction held 6 bases outside the gene matches. The CDR3: CAWSLGQGGQPQHF. CDR3 nucleotides: TGTGCCTGGAGCCTCGGACAGGGGGGACAGCCCCAGCATTTT.

This clone has only a few counts. The chain combines TRBV5-1 with TRBJ1-6; D unclear. CDR1 is SGHRS and CDR2 is YFSETQ in the germline V gene. This CDR3 is 14 amino acids long. V lost 0 bases and J lost 7, with 8 bases in between. This CDR3 is CASSLGGENSPLHF. For the CDR3, the DNA is TGCGCCAGCAGCTTGGGTGGGGAGAATTCACCCCTCCACTTT.

The chain combines TRBV5-1 with TRBJ1-2, with 7 bases aligning to TRBD1. The germline V gene has CDR1 SGHRS and CDR2 YFSETQ. Trimming took 1 base from V and 0 from J; bases not matched to a gene: 12. The CDR3 consists of 18 residues. CDR3 sequence: CASSLSVGGRRPNYGYTF. CDR3 in DNA: TGCGCCAGCAGCTTGAGTGTAGGGGGCCGTCGTCCTAACTATGGCTACACCTTC.

V and J are TRBV19 and TRBJ2-7; weak D call: TRBD1 (6 bases). This CDR3 is 16 amino acids long. V gave up 5 bases and J gave up 4 bases, with 21 bases separating them. Germline V gives CDR1 LNHDA, CDR2 SQIVND (reference sequence). CDR3 amino acids: CASSADSTGVGYEQYF. The CDR3, as DNA: TGTGCCAGTAGTGCAGACTCGACAGGTGTGGGTTACGAGCAGTACTTC. The variable domain in full, completed from reference TRBV19 and TRBJ2-7, reads DGGITQSPKYLFRKEGQNVTLSCEQNLNHDAMYWYRQDPGQGLRLIYYSQIVNDFQKGDIAEGYSVSREKKESFPLTVTSAQKNPTAFYLCASSADSTGVGYEQYFGPGTRLTVT.

The chain is built from TRBV15 and TRBJ2-6; no firm D call. The CDR3 spans 20 residues. V gave up 0 bases and J gave up 0 bases, with 18 bases separating them. The germline V gene encodes CDR1 LNHNV and CDR2 YYDKDF (reference sequence). The CDR3 DNA reads TGTGCCACCAGCAGAGATAATTTCCCACAACCCGGCTCTGGGGCCAACGTCCTGACTTTC. Protein sequence: CATSRDNFPQPGSGANVLTF. Variable domain in full (rest from reference TRBV15 and TRBJ2-6): DAMVIQNPRYQVTQFGKPVTLSCSQTLNHNVMYWYQQKSSQAPKLLFHYYDKDFNNEADTPDNFQSRRPNTSFCFLDIRSPGLGDTAMYLCATSRDNFPQPGSGANVLTFGAGSRLTVL.

This clone was seen only a few times. This chain uses TRBV7-5 with TRBJ2-7; the D call of TRBD1 is as the table states it, not checked on the DNA. TRBV7-5 is a known pseudogene. CDR3 length: 15 residues. CDR3 sequence reads: CASSPVGQGYYEQYF. The CDR3 DNA sequence: TGTGCCAGCAGCCCCGTCGGTCAGGGTTACTACGAGCAGTACTTC.

The gene calls are TRBV28 and TRBJ1-5; tentative D call: TRBD1 (6 bases). Germline CDR1 MDHEN, CDR2 SYDVKM. The CDR3 consists of 18 residues. Trimming removed 5 bases at V and 0 bases at J, with 20 bases between. The CDR3 nucleotides read TGTGCCAGCAGTGGGGGGGGCGGATCCAGCTATAGCAATCAGCCCCAGCATTTT. This translates into CASSGGGGSSYSNQPQHF. The complete variable domain, with remaining parts taken from reference TRBV28 and TRBJ1-5, reads DVKVTQSSRYLVKRTGEKVFLECVQDMDHENMFWYRQDPGLGLRLIYFSYDVKMKEKGDIPEGYSVSREKKERFSLILESASTNQTSMYLCASSGGGGSSYSNQPQHFGDGTRLSIL.

In this sample, this clone turned up once. The V call is TRBV15, the J call TRBJ2-1; TRBD2 matches 8 bases. V was pared by 4 bases and J by 5 bases, with 7 bases of the junction left unmatched. The length of the CDR3 is 15 residues. The germline CDR1 and CDR2 sequences are LNHNV and YYDKDF (reference sequence). In DNA form, the CDR3 reads TGTGCCACCAGCAACAGGGTAGCGGGGCACAATGAGCAGTTCTTC. This translates into CATSNRVAGHNEQFF.

By sample share, this clone is large. The V gene is TRBV6-8, the J gene TRBJ2-1, with TRBD2 identical over 10 bases. J was trimmed by 2 bases and V by 8 bases; bases with no gene match: 9. The CDR3 is 16 amino acids. Germline V gene sequence: CDR1 MNHGY, CDR2 SAAAGT. The chain's CDR3 is CASSRLAGATYNEQFF. Written as DNA, the CDR3 is TGTGCCAGCTCGCGACTAGCGGGTGCAACCTACAATGAGCAGTTCTTC.

There are a few counts of this clone. The chain links TRBV11-3 to TRBJ1-4; D gene uncertain. V dropped 5 bases and J dropped 8 bases, with 15 bases sitting between them. The CDR3 runs 14 residues. Germline-derived CDR1 and CDR2 are SGHNT and YENEEA. The CDR3 here is CASSPPGLEEKLFF. The CDR3 nucleotides read TGTGCCAGCAGCCCCCCGGGCCTTGAAGAAAAACTGTTTTTT.